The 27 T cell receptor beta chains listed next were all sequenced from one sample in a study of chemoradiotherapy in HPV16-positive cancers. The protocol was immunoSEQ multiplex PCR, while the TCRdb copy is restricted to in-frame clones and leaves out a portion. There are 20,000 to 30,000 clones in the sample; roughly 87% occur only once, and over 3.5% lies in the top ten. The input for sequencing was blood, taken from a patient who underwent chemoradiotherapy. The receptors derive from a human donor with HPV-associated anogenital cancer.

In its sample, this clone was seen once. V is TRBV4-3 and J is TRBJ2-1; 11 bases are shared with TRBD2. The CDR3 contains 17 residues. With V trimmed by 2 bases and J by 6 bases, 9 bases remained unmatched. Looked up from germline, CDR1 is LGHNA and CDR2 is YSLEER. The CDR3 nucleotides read TGCGCCAGCAGCCAATCTCCGGGACTAGCGGTCCGCAATGAGCAGTTCTTC. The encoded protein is CASSQSPGLAVRNEQFF.

DNA of the CDR3: TGTGCCAGCAGCTTAGGGACCAGAATCTACGAGCAGTACTTC. This translates into CASSLGTRIYEQYF. This rearrangement joins TRBV7-8 to TRBJ2-7; D not resolved. There are 14 residues in the CDR3. V lost 1 base to trimming and J lost 3 bases, with 10 bases between them. From germline, CDR1 is SGHVS and CDR2 FQNEAQ.

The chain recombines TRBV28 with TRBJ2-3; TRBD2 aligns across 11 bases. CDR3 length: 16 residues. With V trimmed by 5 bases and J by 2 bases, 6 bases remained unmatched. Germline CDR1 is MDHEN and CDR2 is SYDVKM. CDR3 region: CASSPQTSGTTDTQYF. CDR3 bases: TGTGCCAGCAGTCCTCAGACTAGCGGGACCACAGATACGCAGTATTTT.

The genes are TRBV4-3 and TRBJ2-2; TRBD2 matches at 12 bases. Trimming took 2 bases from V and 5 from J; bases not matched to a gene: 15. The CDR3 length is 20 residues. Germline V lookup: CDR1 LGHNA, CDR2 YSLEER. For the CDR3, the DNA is TGCGCCAGCAGCCAAAGAGCTAGCGGGAGGGCCGTGGGGGGAACCGGGGAGCTGTTTTTT. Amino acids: CASSQRASGRAVGGTGELFF.

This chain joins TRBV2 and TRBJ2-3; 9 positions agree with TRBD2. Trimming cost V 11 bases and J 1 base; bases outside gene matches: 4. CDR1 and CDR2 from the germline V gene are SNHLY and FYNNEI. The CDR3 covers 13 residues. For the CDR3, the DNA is TGTGCCCATGTAGCGGGAGGCACAGATACGCAGTATTTT. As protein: CAHVAGGTDTQYF. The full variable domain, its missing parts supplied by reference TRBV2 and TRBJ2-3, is EPEVTQTPSHQVTQMGQEVILRCVPISNHLYFYWYRQILGQKVEFLVSFYNNEISEKSEIFDDQFSVERPDGSNFTLKIRSTKLEDSAMYFCAHVAGGTDTQYFGPGTRLTVL.

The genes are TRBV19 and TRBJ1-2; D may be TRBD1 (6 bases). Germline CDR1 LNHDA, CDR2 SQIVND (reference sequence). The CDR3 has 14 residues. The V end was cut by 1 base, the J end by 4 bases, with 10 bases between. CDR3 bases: TGTGCCAGTAGTATAGTTGGACAGCTCTATGGCTACACCTTC. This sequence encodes CASSIVGQLYGYTF.

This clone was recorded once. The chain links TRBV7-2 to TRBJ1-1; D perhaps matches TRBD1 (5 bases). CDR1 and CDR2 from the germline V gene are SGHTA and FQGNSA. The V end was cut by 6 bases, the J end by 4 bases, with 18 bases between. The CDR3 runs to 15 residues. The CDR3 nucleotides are TGTGCCAGCAGTTCCCCCGCAGGGTATCGCACTGAAGCTTTCTTT. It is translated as CASSSPAGYRTEAFF. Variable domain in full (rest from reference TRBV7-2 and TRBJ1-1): GAGVSQSPSNKVTEKGKDVELRCDPISGHTALYWYRQSLGQGLEFLIYFQGNSAPDKSGLPSDRFSAERTGGSVSTLTIQRTQQEDSAVYLCASSSPAGYRTEAFFGQGTRLTVV.

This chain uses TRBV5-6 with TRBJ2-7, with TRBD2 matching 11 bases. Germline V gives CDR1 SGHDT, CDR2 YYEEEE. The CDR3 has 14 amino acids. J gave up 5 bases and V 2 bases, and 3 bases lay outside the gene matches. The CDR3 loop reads CASSLLAGGNEQYF. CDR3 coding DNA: TGTGCCAGCAGCTTATTAGCGGGGGGGAACGAGCAGTACTTC.

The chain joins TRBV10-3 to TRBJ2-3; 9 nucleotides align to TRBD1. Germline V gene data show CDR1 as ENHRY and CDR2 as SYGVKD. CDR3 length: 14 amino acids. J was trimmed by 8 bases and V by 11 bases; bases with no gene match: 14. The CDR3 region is CASNHGQGPGTQYF. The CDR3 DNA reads TGTGCCTCAAACCATGGACAGGGGCCGGGTACGCAGTATTTT.

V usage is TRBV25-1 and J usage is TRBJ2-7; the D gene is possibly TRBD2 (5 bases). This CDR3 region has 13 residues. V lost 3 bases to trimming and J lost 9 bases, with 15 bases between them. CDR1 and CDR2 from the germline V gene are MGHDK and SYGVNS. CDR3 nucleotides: TGTGCCAGCAGTGACCCAGGCACTGGAGGGCAGTACTTC. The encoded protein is CASSDPGTGGQYF.

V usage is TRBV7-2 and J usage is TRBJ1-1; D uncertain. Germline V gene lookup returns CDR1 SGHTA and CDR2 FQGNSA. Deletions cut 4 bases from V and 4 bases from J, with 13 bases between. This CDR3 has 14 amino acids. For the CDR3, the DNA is TGTGCCAGCAGCTCAATTTCCTCCGGCACTGAAGCTTTCTTT. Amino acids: CASSSISSGTEAFF.

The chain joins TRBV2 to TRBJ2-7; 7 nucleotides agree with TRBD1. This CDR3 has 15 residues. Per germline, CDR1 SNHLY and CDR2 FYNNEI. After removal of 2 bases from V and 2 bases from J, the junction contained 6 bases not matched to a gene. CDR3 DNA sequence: TGTGCCAGCAGTGAACAGACAGGGCAAACCTACGAGCAGTACTTC. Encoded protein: CASSEQTGQTYEQYF. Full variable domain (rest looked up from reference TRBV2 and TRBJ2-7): EPEVTQTPSHQVTQMGQEVILRCVPISNHLYFYWYRQILGQKVEFLVSFYNNEISEKSEIFDDQFSVERPDGSNFTLKIRSTKLEDSAMYFCASSEQTGQTYEQYFGPGTRLTVT.

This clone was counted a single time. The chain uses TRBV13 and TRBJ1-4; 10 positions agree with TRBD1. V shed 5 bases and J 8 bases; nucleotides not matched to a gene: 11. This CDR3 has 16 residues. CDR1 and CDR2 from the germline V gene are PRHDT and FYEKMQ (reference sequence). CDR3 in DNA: TGTGCCAGCAGCCATATTAAGACAGGGGGCACCGAAAAACTGTTTTTT. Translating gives CASSHIKTGGTEKLFF.

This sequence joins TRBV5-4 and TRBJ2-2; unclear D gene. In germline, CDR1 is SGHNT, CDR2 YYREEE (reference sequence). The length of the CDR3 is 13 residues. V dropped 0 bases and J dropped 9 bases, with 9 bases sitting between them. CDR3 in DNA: TGTGCCAGCAGCTTGGGCTCCCCACGGGAGCTGTTTTTT. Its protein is CASSLGSPRELFF.

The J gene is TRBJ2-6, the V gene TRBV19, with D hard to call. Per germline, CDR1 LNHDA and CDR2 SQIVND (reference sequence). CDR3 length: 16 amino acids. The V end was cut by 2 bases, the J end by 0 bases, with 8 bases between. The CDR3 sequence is CASSIRQPSGANVLTF. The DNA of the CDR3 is TGTGCCAGTAGTATAAGGCAGCCCTCTGGGGCCAACGTCCTGACTTTC. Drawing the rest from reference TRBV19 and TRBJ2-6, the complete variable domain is DGGITQSPKYLFRKEGQNVTLSCEQNLNHDAMYWYRQDPGQGLRLIYYSQIVNDFQKGDIAEGYSVSREKKESFPLTVTSAQKNPTAFYLCASSIRQPSGANVLTFGAGSRLTVL.

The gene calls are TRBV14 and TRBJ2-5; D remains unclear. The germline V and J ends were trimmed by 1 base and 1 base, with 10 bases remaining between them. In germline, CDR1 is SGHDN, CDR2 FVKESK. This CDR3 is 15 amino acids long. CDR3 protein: CASSQGGTTQETQYF. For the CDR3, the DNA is TGTGCCAGCAGCCAAGGTGGAACGACCCAAGAGACCCAGTACTTC.

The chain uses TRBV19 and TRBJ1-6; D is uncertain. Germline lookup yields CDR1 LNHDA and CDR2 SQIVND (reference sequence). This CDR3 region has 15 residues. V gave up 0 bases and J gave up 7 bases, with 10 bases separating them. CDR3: CASSIDGSLNSPLHF. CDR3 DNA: TGTGCCAGTAGTATAGATGGCTCCCTCAATTCACCCCTCCACTTT.

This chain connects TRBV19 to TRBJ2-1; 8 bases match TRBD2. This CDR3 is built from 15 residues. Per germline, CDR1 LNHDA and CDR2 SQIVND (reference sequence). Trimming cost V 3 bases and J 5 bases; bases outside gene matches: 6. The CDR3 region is CASSITGGRDNEQFF. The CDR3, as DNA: TGTGCCAGTAGTATCACGGGGGGGCGAGACAATGAGCAGTTCTTC.

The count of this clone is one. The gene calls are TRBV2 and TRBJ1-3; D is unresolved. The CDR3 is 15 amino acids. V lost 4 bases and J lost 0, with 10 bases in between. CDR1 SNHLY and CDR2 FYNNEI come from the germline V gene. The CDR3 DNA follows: TGTGCCAGCAGTGGGACGCTTTCCTCTGGAAACACCATATATTTT. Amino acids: CASSGTLSSGNTIYF. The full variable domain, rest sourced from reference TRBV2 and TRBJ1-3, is EPEVTQTPSHQVTQMGQEVILRCVPISNHLYFYWYRQILGQKVEFLVSFYNNEISEKSEIFDDQFSVERPDGSNFTLKIRSTKLEDSAMYFCASSGTLSSGNTIYFGEGSWLTVV.

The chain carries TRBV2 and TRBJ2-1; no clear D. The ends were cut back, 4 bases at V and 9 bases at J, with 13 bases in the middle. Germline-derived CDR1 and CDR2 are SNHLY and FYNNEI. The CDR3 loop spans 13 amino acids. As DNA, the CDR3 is TGTGCCAGCAGTGTCGCGCCCCCGGCTGAGCAGTTCTTC. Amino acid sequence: CASSVAPPAEQFF.

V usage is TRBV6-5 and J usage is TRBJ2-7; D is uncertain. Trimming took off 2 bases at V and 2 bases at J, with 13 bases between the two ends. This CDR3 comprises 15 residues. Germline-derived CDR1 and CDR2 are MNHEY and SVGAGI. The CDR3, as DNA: TGTGCCAGCAGTTACAAGAGGCCCCAACCCTACGAGCAGTACTTC. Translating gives CASSYKRPQPYEQYF.

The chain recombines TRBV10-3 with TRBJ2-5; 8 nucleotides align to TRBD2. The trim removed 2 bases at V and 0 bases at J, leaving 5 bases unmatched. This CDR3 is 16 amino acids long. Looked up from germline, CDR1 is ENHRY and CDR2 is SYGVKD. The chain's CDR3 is CAISETAGEYQETQYF. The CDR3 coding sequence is TGTGCCATCAGTGAGACAGCGGGGGAGTACCAAGAGACCCAGTACTTC.

The CDR3, as DNA: TGTGCCAGCAGCATAAGGAGGGGGCCCACAGATACGCAGTATTTT. It yields the protein CASSIRRGPTDTQYF. The chain combines TRBV5-4 with TRBJ2-3, with D possibly TRBD1 on 7 matching bases. The length of the CDR3 is 15 residues. V lost 4 bases to trimming and J lost 2 bases, with 14 bases between them. Per germline, CDR1 SGHNT and CDR2 YYREEE (reference sequence).

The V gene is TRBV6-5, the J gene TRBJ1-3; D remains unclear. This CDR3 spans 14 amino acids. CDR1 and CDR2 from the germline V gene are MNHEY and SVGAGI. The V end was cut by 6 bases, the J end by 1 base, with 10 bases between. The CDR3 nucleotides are TGTGCCAGCAGCACGACGGAATCTGGAAACACCATATATTTT. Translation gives CASSTTESGNTIYF.

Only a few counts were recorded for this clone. The chain's CDR3 is CASTPTGGAVVTEAFF. The CDR3 DNA reads as TGTGCCAGCACCCCTACAGGGGGGGCGGTTGTCACTGAAGCTTTCTTT. V is TRBV25-1 and J is TRBJ1-1, with 8 positions matching TRBD1. V lost 7 bases and J lost 4; bases outside the gene matches: 14. Germline loops: CDR1 MGHDK, CDR2 SYGVNS. This CDR3 is built from 16 residues.

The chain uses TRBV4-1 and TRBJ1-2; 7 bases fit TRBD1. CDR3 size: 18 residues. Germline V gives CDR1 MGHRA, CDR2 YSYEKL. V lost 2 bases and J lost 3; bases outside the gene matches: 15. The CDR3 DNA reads TGCGCCAGCAGCCAACCCGAGGGGGCAGACAGGGCGTACTATGGCTACACCTTC. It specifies CASSQPEGADRAYYGYTF.

The CDR3 bases are TGTGCCACCGTCGGGCGGGGGGGACGACAGGCCCCCACCGGGGAGCTGTTTTTT. As protein: CATVGRGGRQAPTGELFF. This chain joins TRBV7-9 and TRBJ2-2, with 9 positions matching TRBD2. V lost 10 bases, J lost 4 bases, and 19 bases stayed unmatched. Looked up from germline, CDR1 is SEHNR and CDR2 is FQNEAQ (reference sequence). The CDR3 is 18 amino acids.